This is a list of T cell receptor beta chains from one sample in a study of OX40 agonist ivuxolimab in advanced cancers. Clones were read by immunoSEQ multiplex PCR, and TCRdb kept only the in-frame ones, dropping some. The repertoire holds about 69,000 clones, with 80% to 95% as singletons. The starting material was CD4+ or CD8+ T cells sorted from blood, obtained in a trial of the OX40 agonist ivuxolimab. The receptors stem from an adult with an advanced solid tumor such as melanoma, head and neck, liver or kidney cancer. CDR3s include the opening cysteine and the closing phenylalanine or tryptophan. The D gene is left open where the match is weak. Size is stated for part of the rows, as once, few or many counts, or as a class when the clone is expanded.

size	length	V	J	D	DNA	CDR3
-	16	TRBV5-4	TRBJ1-1	-	TGTGCCAGCAGCTTGGCCAGGGAACAGTTGAACACTGAAGCTTTCTTT	CASSLAREQLNTEAFF
-	15	TRBV7-3	TRBJ2-2	TRBD2	TGTGCCAGCAGCTCTCTAGCGGGCCCCACCGGGGAGCTGTTTTTT	CASSSLAGPTGELFF
-	14	TRBV15	TRBJ2-4	-	TGTGCCACCAAGGGTCTGGGGACCAAAAACATTCAGTACTTC	CATKGLGTKNIQYF
-	15	TRBV4-3	TRBJ2-1	-	TGCGCCAGCAGCCAAGACGGCAGCTCCTACAATGAGCAGTTCTTC	CASSQDGSSYNEQFF
-	11	TRBV14	TRBJ2-3	-	TGTGCCAGCAGCCCAGACGATACGCAGTATTTT	CASSPDDTQYF
-	13	TRBV5-1	TRBJ1-2	TRBD1	TGCGCCAGCAGCTACACGACAGGGGACGGCCACACCTTC	CASSYTTGDGHTF
-	13	TRBV11-3	TRBJ1-1	-	TGTGCCAGCAGCTCGAGACAGGCGACAGAAGCTTTCTTT	CASSSRQATEAFF
-	16	TRBV28	TRBJ1-2	-	TGTGCCAGCAGTCTTAATACAGGGTTACCTCTCTATGGCTACACCTTC	CASSLNTGLPLYGYTF
-	18	TRBV5-1	TRBJ1-5	-	TGCGCCAGCAGCCTTGGCCCCGGCAGATCCGATGGCAATCAGCCCCAGCATTTT	CASSLGPGRSDGNQPQHF
-	16	TRBV28	TRBJ1-4	TRBD1	TGTGCCAGCAGTCCGGGACAGGGCAGTAGATATGAAAAACTGTTTTTT	CASSPGQGSRYEKLFF
-	15	TRBV29-1	TRBJ2-5	TRBD1	TGCAGCGTTGATGAACTGGACAGGGTGGGGGAGACCCAGTACTTC	CSVDELDRVGETQYF
-	14	TRBV7-2	TRBJ2-7	-	TGTGCCAGCAGCTTACTAGATTTCCTCTACGAGCAGTACTTC	CASSLLDFLYEQYF
-	15	TRBV7-2	TRBJ2-5	TRBD1	TGTGCCAGCAGCTCTACCGGGACAGGGAGAGAGACCCAGTACTTC	CASSSTGTGRETQYF
-	13	TRBV30	TRBJ1-1	-	TGTGCCTGGAGTTGGGAAGGGGGGCAAGAAGCTTTCTTT	CAWSWEGGQEAFF
-	15	TRBV27	TRBJ2-7	TRBD1	TGTGCCAGCAGCCAGACAGGGGGCTATATTTACGAGCAGTACTTC	CASSQTGGYIYEQYF
-	15	TRBV9	TRBJ2-3	-	TGTGCCAGCAGCGCCGAGGCTAGCGGCACAGATACGCAGTATTTT	CASSAEASGTDTQYF
-	18	TRBV4-3	TRBJ2-7	TRBD2	TGCGCCAGCAGCCAAGATTCCCCTAGCGGGGGGCTTTCCTACGAGCAGTACTTC	CASSQDSPSGGLSYEQYF
-	12	TRBV25-1	TRBJ2-7	-	TGTGCCAGCAGTTTTGGCCAGAACGAGCAGTACTTC	CASSFGQNEQYF
-	14	TRBV27	TRBJ2-7	TRBD2	TGTGCCAGCGGCCACGGGGGGGCCCAATACGAGCAGTACTTC	CASGHGGAQYEQYF
few	16	TRBV19	TRBJ1-1	TRBD1	TGTGCCAGTAGTCCGATTGGGACAGAGGGGAACACTGAAGCTTTCTTT	CASSPIGTEGNTEAFF
-	17	TRBV4-3	TRBJ2-7	TRBD2	TGCGCCAGCAGCCCTAGCGGGATTCTTACAAACTCCTACGAGCAGTACTTC	CASSPSGILTNSYEQYF
-	15	TRBV27	TRBJ2-7	TRBD1	TGTGCCAGCAGTTTATCGATTGGGACAGCCTACGAGCAGTACTTC	CASSLSIGTAYEQYF
-	18	TRBV7-9	TRBJ2-7	TRBD1	TGTGCCAGCTGGGGGCTGTCCGACAGGGGGCGCATGACCTACGAGCAGTACTTC	CASWGLSDRGRMTYEQYF
once	15	TRBV19	TRBJ2-2	TRBD1	TGTGCCAGCCTACAGGGGAGCCCGAACACCGGGGAGCTGTTTTTT	CASLQGSPNTGELFF
-	16	TRBV18	TRBJ2-7	-	TGTGCCAGCTCACTGGAGGCAGGGGCAGGGTCCTACGAGCAGTACTTC	CASSLEAGAGSYEQYF
-	16	TRBV2	TRBJ2-6	TRBD1	TGTGCCAGCTTACGGACAGGCAGCTCTGGGGCCAACGTCCTGACTTTC	CASLRTGSSGANVLTF
-	14	TRBV19	TRBJ1-1	-	TGTGCCAGTAGTATAGTCCCATTAACCACTGAAGCTTTCTTT	CASSIVPLTTEAFF
-	12	TRBV27	TRBJ2-7	-	TGTGCCAGCAGGACAGCTTCCTACGAGCAGTACTTC	CASRTASYEQYF
-	16	TRBV19	TRBJ2-1	TRBD2	TGTGCCAGTAGTATAGGTGGTAGCGGGGGGTACGATGAGCAGTTCTTC	CASSIGGSGGYDEQFF
-	14	TRBV27	TRBJ2-7	-	TGTGCCAGCAGTTTAGCCGACAGCCGCTACGAGCAGTACTTC	CASSLADSRYEQYF
-	13	TRBV27	TRBJ1-5	-	TGTGCCAGCAGCTGGGGACGGCATCAGCCCCAGCATTTT	CASSWGRHQPQHF
-	15	TRBV6-1	TRBJ2-1	-	TGTGCCAGCAGTGAAATTGGGCGGACCTACAATGAGCAGTTCTTC	CASSEIGRTYNEQFF
-	16	TRBV27	TRBJ2-4	-	TGTGCCAGCAGCCCTATCCAGGGTATAGCCAAAAACATTCAGTACTTC	CASSPIQGIAKNIQYF
once	15	TRBV28	TRBJ2-3	TRBD1	TGTGCCAGCAGTCTACAGGGGGAGAATAAAGATACGCAGTATTTT	CASSLQGENKDTQYF
-	12	TRBV6-5	TRBJ2-1	-	TGTGCCACCTATGACTCGTACAATGAGCAGTTCTTC	CATYDSYNEQFF
-	16	TRBV7-6	TRBJ1-5	-	TGTGCCAGCAGCCTCTATGAGGGGGGAGGCAATCAGCCCCAGCATTTT	CASSLYEGGGNQPQHF
-	13	TRBV11-2	TRBJ1-1	-	TGTGCCAGCAGCCAATTTCTGAACACTGAAGCTTTCTTT	CASSQFLNTEAFF
few	14	TRBV10-1	TRBJ1-1	-	TGCGCCAGCAGGGGGGACAAGAAGAACACTGAAGCTTTCTTT	CASRGDKKNTEAFF
-	13	TRBV19	TRBJ2-5	-	TGTGCCAGTAGTTGGCGGATCCAAGAGACCCAGTACTTC	CASSWRIQETQYF
-	16	TRBV4-2	TRBJ1-1	TRBD1	TGTGCCAGCAGCCCAGACAGGGGTCATCTGAACACTGAAGCTTTCTTT	CASSPDRGHLNTEAFF
-	11	TRBV5-5	TRBJ1-1	-	TGTGCCAGCAGTTCTCAGGCGTACGCTTTCTTT	CASSSQAYAFF
-	14	TRBV4-2	TRBJ2-7	-	TGTGCCAGCAGCCAGGGGTGGGGGGGCCACGAGCAGTACTTC	CASSQGWGGHEQYF
-	12	TRBV28	TRBJ2-1	-	TGTGCCAGCAGTTTCGGGGTCAATGAGCAGTTCTTC	CASSFGVNEQFF
-	13	TRBV27	TRBJ2-1	-	TGTGCCAGCAGTTTGGCGACCTGGAGTGAGCAGTTCTTC	CASSLATWSEQFF
-	15	TRBV6-5	TRBJ2-1	-	TGTGCCAGCAGGCCCGGGTATAGCTCCTACAATGAGCAGTTCTTC	CASRPGYSSYNEQFF
-	16	TRBV7-9	TRBJ2-5	TRBD2	TGTGCCAGCAGCTTACCACCCGGACTAGCTGAAGAGACCCAGTACTTC	CASSLPPGLAEETQYF
-	16	TRBV7-3	TRBJ2-3	TRBD2	TGTGCCAGCAGCTTAGGGGCTAGCGGGAGGGCAGATACGCAGTATTTT	CASSLGASGRADTQYF
-	12	TRBV19	TRBJ2-1	-	TGTGCCAGTAGTGCTTGGACTTCGGAGCAGTTCTTC	CASSAWTSEQFF
-	16	TRBV4-3	TRBJ1-2	-	TGCGCCAGCAGCCCCGATTCGGACAGAACGGACTATGGCTACACCTTC	CASSPDSDRTDYGYTF
-	13	TRBV27	TRBJ1-6	-	TGTGCCAGCAGTCTAGGCCTTAGCTCACCCCTCCACTTT	CASSLGLSSPLHF
once	19	TRBV5-8	TRBJ2-1	TRBD1	TGTGCCAGCACCTCCGGCCCAGGGACAGCCGTGGGCTCCTACAATGAGCAGTTCTTC	CASTSGPGTAVGSYNEQFF
-	16	TRBV18	TRBJ1-5	-	TGTGCCAGCTCACCACCAGAGCAGGTCGGTAATCAGCCCCAGCATTTT	CASSPPEQVGNQPQHF